Listed below are T cell receptor delta chains from one sample, sequenced in a study of Vδ1+ human thymocytes. TCRdb re-processed the multiplex PCR reads via CATT. The repertoire holds about 55,000 delta-chain clones, approximately 15% seen once, with approximately 0.54% in the top ten. The specimen sequenced was Vdelta1+ gamma-delta thymocytes from the thymus. All receptors derive from a boy younger than two who had congenital heart surgery. CDR3s include the opening cysteine and the closing phenylalanine or tryptophan. A D gene is named only where the DNA matches it firmly. Clone size, where shown, is once, few, many, or a class for clones that have expanded.

j_call d_call clone_size v_call cdr3_nt cdr3_aa
TRDJ1 NA NA TRDV1 TGTGCTCTTGGGGAACTCCCCTACACCGATAAACTCATCTTT CALGELPYTDKLIF
TRDJ1 TRDD3 few TRDV1 TGTGCTCTTGGGACGCCTCTCCCATCGAAACTGGGGGATCACACCGATAAACTCATCTTT CALGTPLPSKLGDHTDKLIF
TRDJ1 NA few TRDV2 TGTGCCTGTGACGAAGGGTACACCGATAAACCCATCTTT CACDEGYTDKPIF
TRDJ1 TRDD3 few TRDV1 TGTGCTCTTGGGGAAATCGGACTGGGGGATACTCCGTACACCGATAAACTCATCTTT CALGEIGLGDTPYTDKLIF
TRDJ1 NA NA TRDV2 TGTGCCTGTGACACTTTAAAAGCCGCGCTGAGGGACACCGATAAACTCATCTTT CACDTLKAALRDTDKLIF
TRDJ1 TRDD3 few TRDV1 TGTGCTCTTGGGGAACCCTCCCTTCCTTACTGGGGGATACGGACCGATAAACTCATCTTT CALGEPSLPYWGIRTDKLIF
TRDJ1 TRDD3 NA TRDV1 TGTGCTCTTGGGGATCCCCCTACGACCGCTGGGGGATATTGCAATAAACTCATCTTT CALGDPPTTAGGYCNKLIF
TRDJ1 TRDD3 NA TRDV1 TGTGCTCTTGGGGAACTCCTTCCTCAGCCTTCTGGGGGATACGCGTATAGGACCGATAAACTCATCTTT CALGELLPQPSGGYAYRTDKLIF
TRDJ1 NA NA TRDV1 TGTGCTCTTGGGGAGGGATCGGGGCTGAGGGATAGGGACGATAAACTCATCTTT CALGEGSGLRDRDDKLIF
TRDJ1 NA few TRDV1 TGTGCTCTTGGGGAGAAAAAGGGGATGGGGGCCGATAAACTCATCTTT CALGEKKGMGADKLIF
TRDJ1 TRDD3 few TRDV1 TGTGCTCTTGGGGAACTTCTCCCTATTCCCCTACTGGGGGATACGGGCTCCACCGATAAACTCATCTTT CALGELLPIPLLGDTGSTDKLIF
TRDJ1 NA NA TRDV1 TGTGCTCTGGGGGTACTTTCTTGGTACACCGATAAACTCATCTTT CALGVLSWYTDKLIF
TRDJ1 NA few TRDV1 TGTGCTCTTGGGACCACTTCCGCTACCGTCCCCACCGATAAACTCATCTTT CALGTTSATVPTDKLIF
TRDJ1 TRDD3 NA TRDV1 TGTGCTCTTGGGGAATTCTGGGGGGGAGCCGATAAACTCATCTTT CALGEFWGGADKLIF
TRDJ1 NA NA TRDV1 TGTGCTCTTGGGGGCTTCCTCCCGTACTGGGGCCCTACCGAAGCCGATAAACTCATCTTT CALGGFLPYWGPTEADKLIF
TRDJ1 NA few TRDV1 TGTGCTCTTGGGGAAATCTCCAGCGCCACCGATAAACTCATCTTT CALGEISSATDKLIF
TRDJ1 NA NA TRDV1 TGTGCTCTTGGGGGCAGGAGTTCTACCGATAAACTCATCTTT CALGGRSSTDKLIF
TRDJ1 NA few TRDV1 TGTGCTCTTGGGGAGGTCGACCTCCCGTACTGGGACACCGATAAACTCATCTTT CALGEVDLPYWDTDKLIF
TRDJ1 NA few TRDV1 TGTGCTCTTGGGGACCCTCATCCCGGGGCCTATAAACTCATCTTT CALGDPHPGAYKLIF
TRDJ1 TRDD3 NA TRDV1 TGTGCTCTTGGGGAAATATTCCTCCTGGGGGATACGAGTGGTAAACTCATCTTT CALGEIFLLGDTSGKLIF
TRDJ1 TRDD3 few TRDV1 TGTGCTCTTGGGGAACTAGTTAAGAAACACGCGGGGGATACTAAGAAACTCATCTTT CALGELVKKHAGDTKKLIF
TRDJ1 NA NA TRDV3 TGTGCCTCCGTGGGGGGGAAACTCATCTTT CASVGGKLIF
TRDJ1 TRDD3 NA TRDV1 TGTGCTCTTGGGGAACTACGGACCCCCACCCCTGGGGGATTATCAGGAGTCGATAAACTCATCTTT CALGELRTPTPGGLSGVDKLIF
TRDJ1 TRDD3 NA TRDV1 TGTGCTCTTGGGGAACTTTGTATGCCTTCCTACGATACACTGGGGGATACGGGTACGTACACCGATAAACTCATCTTT CALGELCMPSYDTLGDTGTYTDKLIF
TRDJ1 NA NA TRDV1 TGTGCTCTTGGCCCGGTGGAGCCGAATAATACCGATAAACTCATCTTT CALGPVEPNNTDKLIF
TRDJ1 NA NA TRDV1 TGTGCTCTTGGGGAACTCCCCCTACGTAGGCTGTTTAACACCGATAAACTCATCTTT CALGELPLRRLFNTDKLIF
TRDJ1 NA NA TRDV1 TGTGCTCTTGAGCCGTGTTACTTGTCATCGGTTACTGGGCGCCTAGTCACCGATAAACTCATCTTT CALEPCYLSSVTGRLVTDKLIF